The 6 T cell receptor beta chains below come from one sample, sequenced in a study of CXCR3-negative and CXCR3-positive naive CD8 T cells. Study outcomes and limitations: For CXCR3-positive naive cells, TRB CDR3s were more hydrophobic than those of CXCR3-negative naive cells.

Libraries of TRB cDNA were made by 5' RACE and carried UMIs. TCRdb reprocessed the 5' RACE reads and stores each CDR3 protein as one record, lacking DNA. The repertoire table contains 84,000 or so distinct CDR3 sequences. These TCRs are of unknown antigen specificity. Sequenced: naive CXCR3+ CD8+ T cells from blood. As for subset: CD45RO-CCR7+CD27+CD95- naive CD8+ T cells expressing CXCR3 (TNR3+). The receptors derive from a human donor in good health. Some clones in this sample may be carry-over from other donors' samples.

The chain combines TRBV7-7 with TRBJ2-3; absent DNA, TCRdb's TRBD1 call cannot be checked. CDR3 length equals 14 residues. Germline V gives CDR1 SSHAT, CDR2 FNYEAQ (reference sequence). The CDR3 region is CASSLGPGSDTQYF.

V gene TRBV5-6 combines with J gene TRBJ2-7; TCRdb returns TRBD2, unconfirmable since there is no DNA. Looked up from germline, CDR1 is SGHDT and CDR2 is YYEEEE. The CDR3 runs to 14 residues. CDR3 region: CTSSLYGTSYEQYF.

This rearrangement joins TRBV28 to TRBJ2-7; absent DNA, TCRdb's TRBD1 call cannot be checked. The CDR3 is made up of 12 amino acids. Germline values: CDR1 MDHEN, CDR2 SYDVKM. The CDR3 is CASGTGDYEQYF.

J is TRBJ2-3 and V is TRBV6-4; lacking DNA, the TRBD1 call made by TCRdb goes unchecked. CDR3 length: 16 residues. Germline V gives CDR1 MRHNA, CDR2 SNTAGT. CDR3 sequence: CASTGTEQTPTYTQYF.

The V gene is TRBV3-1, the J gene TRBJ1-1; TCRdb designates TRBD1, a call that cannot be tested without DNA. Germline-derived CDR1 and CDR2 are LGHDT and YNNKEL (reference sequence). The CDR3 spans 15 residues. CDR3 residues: CASSQERQLNTEAFF.

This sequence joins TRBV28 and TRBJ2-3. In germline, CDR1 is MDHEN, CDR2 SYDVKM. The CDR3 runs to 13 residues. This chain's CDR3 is CASSLVRADTQYF.